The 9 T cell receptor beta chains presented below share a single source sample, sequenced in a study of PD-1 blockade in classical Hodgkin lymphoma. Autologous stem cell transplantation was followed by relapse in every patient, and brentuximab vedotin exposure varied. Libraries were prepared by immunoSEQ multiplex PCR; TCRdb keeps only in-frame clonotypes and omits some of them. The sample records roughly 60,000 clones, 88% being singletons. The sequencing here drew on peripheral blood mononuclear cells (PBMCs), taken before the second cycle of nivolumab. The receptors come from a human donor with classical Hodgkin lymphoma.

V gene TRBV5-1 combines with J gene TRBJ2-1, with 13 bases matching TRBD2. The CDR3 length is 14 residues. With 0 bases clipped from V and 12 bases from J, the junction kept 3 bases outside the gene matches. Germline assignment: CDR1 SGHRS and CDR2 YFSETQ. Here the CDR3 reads CASSLGTSGGGQFF. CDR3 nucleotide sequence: TGCGCCAGCAGCTTGGGGACTAGCGGGGGTGGGCAGTTCTTC. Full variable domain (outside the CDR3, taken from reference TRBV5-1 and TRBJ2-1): KAGVTQTPRYLIKTRGQQVTLSCSPISGHRSVSWYQQTPGQGLQFLFEYFSETQRNKGNFPGRFSGRQFSNSRSEMNVSTLELGDSALYLCASSLGTSGGGQFFGPGTRLTVL.

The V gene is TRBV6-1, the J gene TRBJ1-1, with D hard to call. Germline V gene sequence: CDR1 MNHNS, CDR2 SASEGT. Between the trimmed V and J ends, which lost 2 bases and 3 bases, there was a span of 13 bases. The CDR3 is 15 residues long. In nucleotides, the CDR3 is TGTGCCAGCAGTGAACTTGGTGGGGTTGACACTGAAGCTTTCTTT. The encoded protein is CASSELGGVDTEAFF.

The CDR3 loop reads CASSLSGRETQYF. The CDR3 DNA reads TGTGCCAGCAGCTTAAGCGGCCGGGAGACCCAGTACTTC. V and J are TRBV7-9 and TRBJ2-5; D perhaps matches TRBD2 (5 bases). The CDR3 runs to 13 residues. CDR1 is SEHNR, CDR2 FQNEAQ, per germline (reference sequence). Trimming took 2 bases from V and 5 from J, leaving 9 bases between them.

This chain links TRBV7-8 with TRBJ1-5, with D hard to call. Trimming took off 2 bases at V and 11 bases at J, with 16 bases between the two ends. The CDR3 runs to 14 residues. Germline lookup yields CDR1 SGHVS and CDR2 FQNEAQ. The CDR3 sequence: CASSLSSTLQTQHF. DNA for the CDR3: TGTGCCAGCAGCTTATCCAGCACGTTACAGACCCAGCATTTT. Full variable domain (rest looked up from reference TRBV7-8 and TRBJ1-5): GAGVSQSPRYKVAKRGQDVALRCDPISGHVSLFWYQQALGQGPEFLTYFQNEAQLDKSGLPSDRFFAERPEGSVSTLKIQRTQQEDSAVYLCASSLSSTLQTQHFGDGTRLSIL.

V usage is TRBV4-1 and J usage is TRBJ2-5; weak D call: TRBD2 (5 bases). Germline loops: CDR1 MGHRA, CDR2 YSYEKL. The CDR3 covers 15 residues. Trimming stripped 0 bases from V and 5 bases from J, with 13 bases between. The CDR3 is CASSQEPRVVETQYF. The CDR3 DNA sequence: TGCGCCAGCAGCCAAGAACCGAGGGTAGTGGAGACCCAGTACTTC.

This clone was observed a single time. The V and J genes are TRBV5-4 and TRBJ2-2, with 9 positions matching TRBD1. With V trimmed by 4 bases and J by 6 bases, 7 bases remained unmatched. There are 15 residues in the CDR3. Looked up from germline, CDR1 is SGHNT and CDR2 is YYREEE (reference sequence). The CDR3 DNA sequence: TGTGCCAGCAGCCAGGGACAGGGCTTCCCCGGGGAGCTGTTTTTT. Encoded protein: CASSQGQGFPGELFF.

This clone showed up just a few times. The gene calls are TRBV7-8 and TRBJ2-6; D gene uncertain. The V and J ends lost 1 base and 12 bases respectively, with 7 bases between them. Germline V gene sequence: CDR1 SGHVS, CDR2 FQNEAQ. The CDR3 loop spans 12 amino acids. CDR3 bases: TGTGCCAGCAGCTTAGGAGGTGGCGTCCTGACTTTC. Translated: CASSLGGGVLTF. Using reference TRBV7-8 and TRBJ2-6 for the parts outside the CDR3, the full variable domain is GAGVSQSPRYKVAKRGQDVALRCDPISGHVSLFWYQQALGQGPEFLTYFQNEAQLDKSGLPSDRFFAERPEGSVSTLKIQRTQQEDSAVYLCASSLGGGVLTFGAGSRLTVL.

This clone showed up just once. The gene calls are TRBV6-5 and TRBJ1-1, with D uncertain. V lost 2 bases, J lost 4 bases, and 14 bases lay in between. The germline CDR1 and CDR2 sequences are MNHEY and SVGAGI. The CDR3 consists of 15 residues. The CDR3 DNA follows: TGTGCCAGCAGTTACGGTCGAGTCGGTCGCACTGAAGCTTTCTTT. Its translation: CASSYGRVGRTEAFF.

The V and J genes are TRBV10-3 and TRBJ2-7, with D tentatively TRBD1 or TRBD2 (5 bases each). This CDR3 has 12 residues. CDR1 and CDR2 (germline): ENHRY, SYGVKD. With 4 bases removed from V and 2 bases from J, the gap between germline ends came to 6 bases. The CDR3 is CAISGDPYEQYF. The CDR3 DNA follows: TGTGCCATCAGTGGGGACCCCTACGAGCAGTACTTC.